The TCR beta chain under discussion was sequenced for a study of spatial heterogeneity in lung cancer. The sample holds a few counts of this clonotype. Its antigen is still unknown. Whole-study findings and limits: In tumors, expanded intratumoral alpha and beta TCR counts tracked mutation counts.

One entry per CDR3 protein results from TCRdb running MiXCR on the 5' RACE reads. The table has about 3,000 distinct CDR3 sequences, around 27% seen once. The CDR3 is 14 amino acids. V was cut by 5 bases and J by 8 bases, with 19 bases left in between. Germline CDR1 reads SGHAT; CDR2 reads FQNNGV. Time point described: sample taken at primary tumor resection. The TCR sequence derives from a female donor with early-stage non-small cell lung cancer. The sequencing here drew on lung tumor tissue, taken at surgery. J is TRBJ2-7 and V is TRBV11-2, with a possible D match to TRBD2 (6 bases). DNA of the CDR3: TGTGCCAGCAGCCCCCCGACTAGTCGTCTGCAGCAGTACTTC. Its protein is CASSPPTSRLQQYF.